This TCR beta chain was documented in a study of T cell changes during pregnancy in multiple sclerosis. Using immunoSEQ multiplex PCR, the repertoire was profiled, and TCRdb retains in-frame clones only, with some absent. The sample carries tens of thousands of clones, 90% to 95% recorded once. V lost 11 bases to trimming and J lost 0 bases, with 11 bases between them. This CDR3 has 12 amino acids. Germline V lookup: CDR1 SGHAT, CDR2 FQNNGV. V is TRBV11-2 and J is TRBJ2-7; D is possibly TRBD1 (6 bases). The sequence was obtained from a female donor in good health, enrolled as a control in a pregnancy study. Sequenced material: peripheral blood, taken after pregnancy. CDR3 sequence (DNA): TGTGCCGTCTCGGGACACTCCTACGAGCAGTACTTC. Its translation is CAVSGHSYEQYF.